The next 13 T cell receptor beta chains were all read from a single sample in a study of T cell responses to AZD1222 COVID-19 vaccine. Repertoires were generated with immunoSEQ multiplex PCR, while TCRdb's copy carries only in-frame clones and drops some. The sample records roughly 120,000 clones, roughly 87% being singletons. The sequences come from peripheral blood, collected 28 days after the second AZD1222 dose. Receptors originate from an adult who received the AZD1222 COVID-19 vaccine.

The J gene is TRBJ2-1, the V gene TRBV28; TRBD1 matches 7 bases. CDR1 MDHEN and CDR2 SYDVKM come from the germline V gene. The CDR3 runs 15 residues. J lost 7 bases, V lost 6 bases, and 12 bases had no gene match. The chain's CDR3 is CASSSFWTGRNEQFF. The DNA of the CDR3 is TGTGCCAGCAGCTCATTCTGGACAGGTAGGAATGAGCAGTTCTTC.

This clone was picked up a small number of times. This sequence joins TRBV19 and TRBJ2-7; D unresolved. V lost 6 bases and J lost 3, with 15 bases in between. The V gene's germline CDR1 is LNHDA and CDR2 SQIVND (reference sequence). The CDR3 length is 14 residues. CDR3 residues: CASSQQYTFYEQYF. CDR3 nucleotide sequence: TGTGCCAGTAGCCAACAGTATACCTTCTACGAGCAGTACTTC.

This sequence joins TRBV3-1 (or the pseudogene TRBV3-2) and TRBJ2-3, with 13 positions matching TRBD2. The V gene's germline CDR1 is LGHDT and CDR2 YNNKEL (reference sequence). The length of the CDR3 is 20 residues. Trimming removed 3 bases from V and 0 bases from J; junction bases left unmatched: 12. CDR3 in DNA: TGTGCCAGCAGCCATCAAGGACTAGCGGGGGCGAGAACTAGCACAGATACGCAGTATTTT. Its protein is CASSHQGLAGARTSTDTQYF.

V is TRBV3-1 (or the pseudogene TRBV3-2) and J is TRBJ1-2, with D perhaps TRBD1 (5 bases). Germline-derived CDR1 and CDR2 are LGHDT and YNNKEL (reference sequence). This CDR3 has 16 amino acids. Trimming took off 0 bases at V and 4 bases at J, with 15 bases between the two ends. The CDR3 here is CASSQDYGAEGYGYTF. The DNA for the CDR3 is TGTGCCAGCAGCCAAGATTATGGGGCAGAGGGCTATGGCTACACCTTC.

The chain employs TRBV5-1 and TRBJ2-5, with D tentatively TRBD1 (6 bases). Trimming left V 5 bases short and J 4 bases short, with 12 bases between. The CDR3 is 13 residues long. Germline V gene lookup returns CDR1 SGHRS and CDR2 YFSETQ. The CDR3 protein is CASRETGIETQYF. In DNA form, the CDR3 reads TGCGCCAGCAGGGAGACAGGCATAGAGACCCAGTACTTC.

This rearrangement joins TRBV7-3 to TRBJ2-5, with 8 nucleotides matching TRBD1. The CDR3 consists of 14 residues. In germline, CDR1 is SGHTA, CDR2 FQGTGA. V shed 5 bases and J 5 bases; nucleotides not matched to a gene: 7. CDR3 in DNA: TGTGCCAGCAGCAGCGGACAGGGTGACGAGACCCAGTACTTC. The encoded protein is CASSSGQGDETQYF.

This chain connects TRBV9 to TRBJ2-1; 10 nucleotides align to TRBD2. The CDR3 is 18 residues long. V was pared by 4 bases and J by 2 bases, with 12 bases of the junction left unmatched. Germline assignment: CDR1 SGDLS and CDR2 YYNGEE. Written as DNA, the CDR3 is TGTGCCAGCAGCCGAGGGGCTAGCGGGGGCCAACCCTACAATGAGCAGTTCTTC. Amino acid sequence: CASSRGASGGQPYNEQFF.

V and J are TRBV14 and TRBJ1-2, with TRBD1 identical over 7 bases. Germline trimming cut 1 base from V and 4 bases from J; bases unmatched to any gene: 3. CDR1 is SGHDN, CDR2 FVKESK, per germline. The CDR3 spans 14 residues. The CDR3 sequence: CASSQARGPYGYTF. For the CDR3, the DNA is TGTGCCAGCAGCCAAGCGAGGGGGCCCTATGGCTACACCTTC.

V and J are TRBV20-1 and TRBJ1-5; 9 bases fit TRBD1. V gave up 3 bases and J gave up 5 bases; unmatched junction bases: 11. The V gene's germline CDR1 is DFQATT and CDR2 SNEGSKA (reference sequence). CDR3 length: 16 amino acids. CDR3 in DNA: TGCAGTGCTAGTGGGACAGGGCCGACCCTCGATCAGCCCCAGCATTTT. Translation: CSASGTGPTLDQPQHF.

V gene TRBV6-5 combines with J gene TRBJ1-2, with 10 bases aligning to TRBD1. The CDR3 loop spans 13 amino acids. V lost 5 bases and J lost 5; bases outside the gene matches: 2. Looked up from germline, CDR1 is MNHEY and CDR2 is SVGAGI. CDR3 sequence (DNA): TGTGCCAGCAGTCGGGACAGGGGATATGGCTACACCTTC. Translating it yields CASSRDRGYGYTF.

The chain has TRBV18 and TRBJ2-1, with D possibly TRBD2 on 6 matching bases. CDR3 length equals 12 residues. Per the germline V gene, CDR1 is KGHSH and CDR2 is LQKENI. The V gene lost 5 bases and the J gene lost 7 bases, with 9 bases spanning the gap. CDR3 DNA: TGTGCCAGCTCATCGGGACTGAATGAGCAGTTCTTC. This gives the protein CASSSGLNEQFF.

The chain combines TRBV28 with TRBJ2-2, with a weak D call TRBD1 (6 bases). The CDR3 spans 17 residues. V was clipped by 6 bases and J by 0 bases, with 17 bases between them. Germline values: CDR1 MDHEN, CDR2 SYDVKM. The CDR3: CASRSPAGTPNTGELFF. The CDR3 nucleotides are TGTGCCAGCAGGTCCCCCGCCGGGACACCGAACACCGGGGAGCTGTTTTTT.

This clone was seen a single time. The chain employs TRBV23-1 and TRBJ1-3; D is ambiguous. TRBV23-1 counts as an open reading frame of uncertain function. CDR3 length: 14 amino acids. Trimming took 1 base from V and 4 from J, leaving 8 bases between them. The CDR3 region is CASSQWPWGNTIYF. CDR3 DNA sequence: TGCGCCAGCAGTCAATGGCCGTGGGGAAACACCATATATTTT.